This TCR beta chain is drawn from a study of control samples from healthy donors and cancer patients. Measured with immunoSEQ multiplex PCR; TCRdb has only the in-frame clones, and not every one. The top ten clones hold roughly 7.8% of a sample with 120,000 or so clones, under 95% of them seen once. The CDR3 contains 15 residues. Germline CDR1 is SEHNR and CDR2 is FQNEAQ (reference sequence). V was shortened by 0 bases and J by 2 bases, with 10 bases between the two germline ends. This receptor was identified in a man aged 18 to 35 in good health. Sequencing was performed on blood. The J gene is TRBJ2-5, the V gene TRBV7-9; the D gene could be TRBD1 or TRBD2 (6 bases each). This CDR3 is CASSLAGGQQETQYF. CDR3 bases: TGTGCCAGCAGCTTAGCGGGGGGCCAACAAGAGACCCAGTACTTC.